This TCR beta chain was found in a study of T cell repertoires in cytomegalovirus infection. Study-wide background: Public TCR beta signatures provided an indication of both CMV infection and a matching HLA type.

Germline values: CDR1 MNHNY, CDR2 SVGAGI (reference sequence). V shed 6 bases and J 6 bases; nucleotides not matched to a gene: 3. This CDR3 region has 13 residues. This clonotype was detected ten times or more. What it recognizes is unknown. In TCRdb, the reads were re-called with MiXCR into one record per CDR3 protein. This sample has roughly 600,000 distinct CDR3 sequences; 24% occur once, and the top ten carry under 8.5%. The study's findings and limits: What dominated the ex vivo response were HLA-C-restricted CMV-specific TCR beta clonotypes.

The gene calls are TRBV6-6 and TRBJ2-7, with 12 bases that match TRBD2. The sample was CD8+ T cells from PBMCs. The receptor was isolated from a human donor in good health (CMV status not recorded). Some clones in this sample may be carry-over from other donors' samples. The CDR3 loop is CASSRTSGAEQYF. The CDR3 DNA reads as TGTGCCAGCAGCCGGACTAGCGGGGCCGAGCAGTACTTC.